This section outlines one T cell receptor beta chain sequence together with its context. The CDR3 sequence is 14 residues long. From germline, CDR1 is SGHDT and CDR2 YYEEEE. V lost 0 bases, J lost 4 bases, and 0 bases stayed unmatched. Enrollees, about 18 to 100 years old, lived in some 24 US areas. Original processing methods: Nucleated cell counts were estimated from reference gene primer amplification. Here immunoSEQ multiplex PCR was the method, and the copy in TCRdb shows in-frame clones only, minus some. D and trimming come from the DNA, and the V and J calls and clone size come from that table. In the table there are a few hundred thousand clones, roughly nine tenths of which are singletons. The data originate from a study of blood T cell repertoires in COVID-19. Study information: In each case, the material was cDNA or gDNA derived from T cells, B-cell-depleted T cells, or PBMCs.

The source of this sequence is a human donor in a cohort exposed to, infected with or recovered from COVID-19 (not recorded which). The donor label of this sample is uncertain. The sequencing input was PBMCs or T cells enriched from blood (not recorded which). The rearrangement joins TRBV5-6 to TRBJ1-5, with 8 positions matching TRBD1. The CDR3 here is CASSLGTGNQPQHF. CDR3 bases: TGTGCCAGCAGCTTGGGGACAGGGAATCAGCCCCAGCATTTT.